Presented here are 30 T cell receptor beta chains from one specimen sequenced in a study of OX40 agonist ivuxolimab in advanced cancers. The receptor library was made with the immunoSEQ multiplex PCR assay. The table comes from immuneACCESS by way of TCRdb, which keeps in-frame sequences with V and J called. Part of the clones is missing from these tables; in studies checked, under half for an unresolved V gene and the rest for unknown reasons. Within this sample are around 35,000 clones, with about 81% of them counted one time only. The ten most abundant clones make up about a fifth of the sample. The sequences come from CD4+ or CD8+ T cells sorted from blood, collected in a trial of the OX40 agonist ivuxolimab. The receptors originated from an adult with an advanced solid tumor such as melanoma, head and neck, liver or kidney cancer.

This chain connects TRBV11-2 to TRBJ2-3, with no clear D. V lost 5 bases and J 4 bases, leaving 7 bases between the germline ends. The CDR3 has 12 residues. CDR1 and CDR2 (germline): SGHAT, FQNNGV. CDR3 sequence: CASSPYSDTQYF. CDR3 bases: TGTGCCAGCAGCCCCTACTCAGATACGCAGTATTTT.

V usage is TRBV7-2 and J usage is TRBJ2-7; 8 nucleotides align to TRBD1. In germline, CDR1 is SGHTA, CDR2 FQGNSA. V shed 4 bases and J 0 bases; nucleotides not matched to a gene: 5. The CDR3 has 15 amino acids. This CDR3 is CASSYTGGSSYEQYF. CDR3 sequence (DNA): TGTGCCAGCAGCTACACAGGGGGGAGCTCCTACGAGCAGTACTTC.

This clone occurred once. This chain joins TRBV2 and TRBJ2-5; D might be TRBD2 (7 bases). This CDR3 contains 17 residues. The germline gives CDR1 SNHLY, CDR2 FYNNEI. V was shortened by 8 bases and J by 6 bases, with 28 bases between the two germline ends. The CDR3 bases are TGTGCCAGCGGAGGGGGGTTGGGCGGGAGCAGTGAAAAGACCCAGTACTTC. Protein: CASGGGLGGSSEKTQYF.

The chain has TRBV19 and TRBJ1-4; D is possibly TRBD1 (6 bases). V was cut by 5 bases and J by 0 bases, with 13 bases left in between. CDR3 length: 16 amino acids. Germline V CDR1 and CDR2: LNHDA, SQIVND (reference sequence). The CDR3 sequence: CASSGGSTTTNEKLFF. CDR3 nucleotide sequence: TGTGCCAGTAGTGGGGGCAGTACAACAACTAATGAAAAACTGTTTTTT.

This sequence joins TRBV11-2 and TRBJ1-1, with D uncertain. The CDR3 totals 11 residues. Trimming stripped 5 bases from V and 10 bases from J, with 11 bases between. In germline, CDR1 is SGHAT, CDR2 FQNNGV. CDR3 in DNA: TGTGCCAGCAGCCGTGCCATTCGAGCTTTCTTT. Its translation is CASSRAIRAFF.

There are a few counts of this clone. One end of the junction fails to match germline, which may point to a read error. V is TRBV9 and J is TRBJ1-1; possible D gene TRBD1, 5 bases. This CDR3 is built from 14 residues. Germline V lookup: CDR1 SGDLS, CDR2 YYNGEE. CDR3 amino acids: CASSVAGMNTEAFF. The DNA for the CDR3 is TGTGCCAGCAGTGTAGCAGGGATGAACACTGAAGCTTTCTTT.

The chain joins TRBV20-1 to TRBJ2-7; D unresolved. This CDR3 is built from 11 residues. Looked up from germline, CDR1 is DFQATT and CDR2 is SNEGSKA (reference sequence). V lost 3 bases, J lost 5 bases, and 8 bases lay in between. The DNA of the CDR3 is TGCAGTGCTAGGTTAGGGAACGAGCAGTACTTC. Encoded protein: CSARLGNEQYF.

This chain joins TRBV7-3 and TRBJ2-3; D is uncertain. The CDR3 is 12 amino acids. CDR1 and CDR2 (germline): SGHTA, FQGTGA. Trimming shortened V by 4 bases and J by 3 bases, and 5 bases separated the two germline ends. The CDR3 coding sequence is TGTGCCAGCAGCTCCACGACAGATACGCAGTATTTT. Its translation: CASSSTTDTQYF.

J is TRBJ2-2 and V is TRBV27; the D gene could be TRBD1 or TRBD2 (5 bases each). CDR1 is MNHEY and CDR2 is SMNVEV in the germline V gene (reference sequence). There are 17 residues in the CDR3. V lost 7 bases and J 2 bases, leaving 20 bases between the germline ends. The CDR3 region is CASTRTYMGHNTGELFF. The CDR3 bases are TGTGCCAGCACCAGGACTTACATGGGGCATAACACCGGGGAGCTGTTTTTT.

The chain joins TRBV28 to TRBJ2-1; D is uncertain. CDR1 MDHEN and CDR2 SYDVKM come from the germline V gene. V lost 6 bases, J lost 15 bases, and 18 bases lay in between. CDR3 length: 12 amino acids. CDR3 loop: CASRADPVPPFF. CDR3 DNA: TGTGCCAGCAGAGCCGACCCAGTTCCTCCGTTCTTC.

The chain carries TRBV11-1 and TRBJ2-1; 9 nucleotides line up with TRBD1. Trimming removed 4 bases from V and 3 bases from J; junction bases left unmatched: 7. This CDR3 spans 16 amino acids. Germline loops: CDR1 SGHAT, CDR2 FQDESV (reference sequence). The CDR3 reads CASSYPPGQGYNEQFF. In DNA form, the CDR3 reads TGTGCCAGCAGCTACCCACCGGGACAGGGCTACAATGAGCAGTTCTTC.

The rearrangement joins TRBV6-5 to TRBJ1-2; D is perhaps TRBD1 (5 bases). This CDR3 contains 14 residues. Trimming took 4 bases from V and 4 from J, leaving 13 bases between them. Germline assignment: CDR1 MNHEY and CDR2 SVGAGI. The CDR3 sequence is CASSSTGLIYGYTF. For the CDR3, the DNA is TGTGCCAGCAGTTCTACAGGATTAATCTATGGCTACACCTTC.

The chain has TRBV9 and TRBJ2-1; D is unresolved. The V and J ends lost 0 bases and 3 bases respectively, with 13 bases between them. The length of the CDR3 is 16 residues. In germline, CDR1 is SGDLS, CDR2 YYNGEE. The CDR3 protein is CASSVDPGTNYNEQFF. In DNA form, the CDR3 reads TGTGCCAGCAGCGTAGACCCAGGAACCAACTACAATGAGCAGTTCTTC.

The chain employs TRBV10-2 and TRBJ1-1, with a weak D call TRBD1 (5 bases). The CDR3 sequence is 14 residues long. V was cut by 3 bases and J by 1 base, with 9 bases left in between. Germline V gene data show CDR1 as WSHSY and CDR2 as SAAADI. CDR3: CASSDPGSNTEAFF. DNA of the CDR3: TGCGCCAGCAGTGATCCAGGGTCGAACACTGAAGCTTTCTTT.

The rearrangement uses TRBV7-2 and TRBJ2-5; 7 nucleotides align to TRBD1. The CDR3 has 14 amino acids. V lost 2 bases and J lost 2; bases outside the gene matches: 2. Germline V gene lookup returns CDR1 SGHTA and CDR2 FQGNSA. DNA for the CDR3: TGTGCCAGCAGCTTACAGGGGGTTCAAGAGACCCAGTACTTC. Translating gives CASSLQGVQETQYF.

This clone was detected a few times. The rearrangement uses TRBV6-1 and TRBJ2-3; D is ambiguous. Germline V lookup: CDR1 MNHNS, CDR2 SASEGT. V was pared by 10 bases and J by 5 bases, with 16 bases between. This CDR3 comprises 13 residues. CDR3 loop: CATDPLRGDTQYF. In DNA, the CDR3 is TGTGCCACCGACCCGCTCCGAGGAGATACGCAGTATTTT.

V and J are TRBV11-2 and TRBJ2-1; D is perhaps TRBD2 (6 bases). With 5 bases removed from V and 5 bases from J, the gap between germline ends came to 16 bases. The CDR3 length is 15 residues. Per germline, CDR1 SGHAT and CDR2 FQNNGV. Here the CDR3 reads CASSKPGLSHNEQFF. The CDR3 DNA sequence: TGTGCCAGCAGCAAACCGGGACTGTCCCACAATGAGCAGTTCTTC.

The CDR3 is CASSQDRGGRRTDTQYF. The CDR3 coding sequence is TGTGCCAGCAGCCAAGATCGGGGCGGAAGGAGGACAGATACGCAGTATTTT. The chain employs TRBV14 and TRBJ2-3; D tentatively fits TRBD1 or TRBD2 (5 bases each). The ends were cut back, 0 bases at V and 3 bases at J, with 16 bases in the middle. In germline, CDR1 is SGHDN, CDR2 FVKESK. The CDR3 extends over 17 amino acids.

V gene TRBV28 combines with J gene TRBJ1-3; D gene ambiguous. Germline V gene data show CDR1 as MDHEN and CDR2 as SYDVKM. The CDR3 is 14 amino acids. Trimming pared 5 bases from V and 9 bases from J, leaving 17 bases between. The CDR3 DNA sequence: TGTGCCAGCAGTGCTTCTTCCCCACGGGGCACCATATATTTT. It is translated as CASSASSPRGTIYF.

The genes are TRBV7-2 and TRBJ2-2; 8 bases are shared with TRBD2. The CDR3 contains 14 residues. Germline trimming cut 7 bases from V and 4 bases from J; bases unmatched to any gene: 5. Germline assignment: CDR1 SGHTA and CDR2 FQGNSA. CDR3 nucleotide sequence: TGTGCCAGCACCATCGGGGGGGGCACCGGGGAGCTGTTTTTT. Its protein product is CASTIGGGTGELFF.

The chain has TRBV11-2 and TRBJ1-1; no definite D call. Trimming left V 5 bases short and J 0 bases short, with 7 bases between. The CDR3 loop spans 13 amino acids. Germline V gene lookup returns CDR1 SGHAT and CDR2 FQNNGV. In nucleotides, the CDR3 is TGTGCCAGCAGCGCAAATATGAACACTGAAGCTTTCTTT. Its translation: CASSANMNTEAFF.

The gene calls are TRBV6-5 and TRBJ1-6, with D unclear. Trimming stripped 4 bases from V and 7 bases from J, with 14 bases between. Germline V CDR1 and CDR2: MNHEY, SVGAGI. This CDR3 has 15 residues. The CDR3 here is CASSSPGMGNSPLHF. CDR3 DNA: TGTGCCAGCAGTTCACCGGGCATGGGAAATTCACCCCTCCACTTT.

The rearrangement links TRBV6-5 to TRBJ1-1; D is uncertain. Germline-derived CDR1 and CDR2 are MNHEY and SVGAGI. The V end lost 2 bases, the J end lost 6 bases, and 10 bases lay between the germline ends. The CDR3 totals 13 residues. CDR3 amino acids: CASSYEGRAEAFF. CDR3 in DNA: TGTGCCAGCAGTTACGAGGGCCGCGCTGAAGCTTTCTTT.

By proportion, this clone is medium-sized. The chain combines TRBV9 with TRBJ2-7, with TRBD1 identical over 7 bases. Germline values: CDR1 SGDLS, CDR2 YYNGEE. The junction had 10 bases not matched to a gene; V was cut back by 4 bases and J by 3 bases. This CDR3 has 15 amino acids. The CDR3 loop is CASSFGDSRIYEQYF. For the CDR3, the DNA is TGTGCCAGCAGCTTTGGGGACAGCCGTATCTACGAGCAGTACTTC.

The chain recombines TRBV28 with TRBJ2-1; 7 positions agree with TRBD2. The CDR3 totals 15 residues. Germline CDR1 and CDR2: MDHEN and SYDVKM. V was pared by 4 bases and J by 5 bases, with 8 bases of the junction left unmatched. This CDR3 is CASSSPSGAHNEQFF. In DNA form, the CDR3 reads TGTGCCAGCAGTTCCCCCAGCGGGGCACACAATGAGCAGTTCTTC. The whole variable domain, remainder taken from reference TRBV28 and TRBJ2-1, is DVKVTQSSRYLVKRTGEKVFLECVQDMDHENMFWYRQDPGLGLRLIYFSYDVKMKEKGDIPEGYSVSREKKERFSLILESASTNQTSMYLCASSSPSGAHNEQFFGPGTRLTVL.

The chain recombines TRBV5-5 with TRBJ2-1; D is perhaps TRBD2 (5 bases). Germline V CDR1 and CDR2: SGHKS, YYEKEE (reference sequence). V lost 0 bases and J 10 bases, leaving 11 bases between the germline ends. The CDR3 has 13 amino acids. The CDR3 loop reads CASSLGLAWEQFF. CDR3 in DNA: TGTGCCAGCAGCTTGGGCCTAGCATGGGAGCAGTTCTTC.

This clone was recorded a few times. The CDR3 coding sequence is TGTGCCAGCAGCCCCCATCGGACAGGTGGAGGGGAGCAGTACTTC. The encoded protein is CASSPHRTGGGEQYF. The chain links TRBV27 to TRBJ2-7, with D possibly being TRBD1 (7 bases). V was cut by 6 bases and J by 7 bases, with 22 bases left in between. CDR3 length: 15 amino acids. Germline CDR1 and CDR2: MNHEY and SMNVEV (reference sequence).

The chain is built from TRBV6-5 and TRBJ2-1; D unresolved. CDR3 size: 15 residues. Trimming pared 5 bases from V and 2 bases from J, leaving 13 bases between. The germline CDR1 and CDR2 sequences are MNHEY and SVGAGI. CDR3 amino acids: CASSPRNIPYNEQFF. CDR3 sequence (DNA): TGTGCCAGCAGTCCCCGGAATATCCCCTACAATGAGCAGTTCTTC.

This clone was observed a handful of times. The chain uses TRBV2 and TRBJ2-7; 7 positions match TRBD1. This CDR3 comprises 13 residues. Looked up from germline, CDR1 is SNHLY and CDR2 is FYNNEI. J was trimmed by 6 bases and V by 6 bases; bases with no gene match: 8. The CDR3 sequence: CASRGQFEVEQYF. CDR3 bases: TGTGCCAGCAGGGGACAGTTTGAGGTCGAGCAGTACTTC.

This sequence joins TRBV5-1 and TRBJ1-2; 10 positions agree with TRBD1. The CDR3 extends over 15 amino acids. Unmatched junction bases numbered 10, after V lost 4 bases and J lost 7 bases. Germline CDR1 reads SGHRS; CDR2 reads YFSETQ. As DNA, the CDR3 is TGCGCCAGCAGCCCGGTAGGGACAGGGGTCGGTGGCTACACCTTC. Translation gives CASSPVGTGVGGYTF. The whole variable domain, remainder taken from reference TRBV5-1 and TRBJ1-2, is KAGVTQTPRYLIKTRGQQVTLSCSPISGHRSVSWYQQTPGQGLQFLFEYFSETQRNKGNFPGRFSGRQFSNSRSEMNVSTLELGDSALYLCASSPVGTGVGGYTFGSGTRLTVV.